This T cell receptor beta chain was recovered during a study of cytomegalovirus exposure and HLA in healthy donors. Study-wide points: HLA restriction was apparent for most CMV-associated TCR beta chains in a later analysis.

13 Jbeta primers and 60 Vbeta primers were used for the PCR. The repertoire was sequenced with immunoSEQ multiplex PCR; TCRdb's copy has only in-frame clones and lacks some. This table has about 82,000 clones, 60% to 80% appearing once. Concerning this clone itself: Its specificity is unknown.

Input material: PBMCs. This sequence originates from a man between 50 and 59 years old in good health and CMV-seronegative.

The CDR3 spells CASSPNRDGGAFF. DNA for the CDR3: TGTGCCAGCTCACCCAACAGGGACGGAGGAGCTTTCTTT. The chain combines TRBV18 with TRBJ1-1; the D gene is possibly TRBD1 (6 bases). The CDR3 totals 13 residues. V was trimmed by 3 bases and J by 10 bases, leaving 15 bases between them. In germline, CDR1 is KGHSH, CDR2 LQKENI.